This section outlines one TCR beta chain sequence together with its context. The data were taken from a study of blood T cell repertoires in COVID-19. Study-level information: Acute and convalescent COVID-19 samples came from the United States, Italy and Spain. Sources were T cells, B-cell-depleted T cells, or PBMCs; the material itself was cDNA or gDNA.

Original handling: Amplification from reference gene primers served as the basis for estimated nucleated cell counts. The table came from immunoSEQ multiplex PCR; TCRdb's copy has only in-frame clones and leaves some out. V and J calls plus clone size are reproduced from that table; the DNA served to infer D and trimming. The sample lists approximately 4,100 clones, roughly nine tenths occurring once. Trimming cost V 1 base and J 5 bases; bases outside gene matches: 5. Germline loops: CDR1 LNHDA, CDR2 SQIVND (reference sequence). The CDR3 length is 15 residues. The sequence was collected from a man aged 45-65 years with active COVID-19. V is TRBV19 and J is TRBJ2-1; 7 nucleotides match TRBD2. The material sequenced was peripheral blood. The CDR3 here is CASSIVSGTNNEQFF. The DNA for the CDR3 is TGTGCCAGTAGTATAGTGAGCGGGACCAACAATGAGCAGTTCTTC.